The 4 T cell receptor beta chains presented below share a single source sample, sequenced in a study of blood T cell repertoires in COVID-19. Using immunoSEQ multiplex PCR, the repertoire was profiled, and TCRdb retains in-frame clones only, with some absent. The table shows about 38,000 clones, with about nine tenths occurring only once. Sample: peripheral blood. Receptor source: a human donor in a cohort sampled during active COVID-19.

The gene calls are TRBV28 and TRBJ2-1, with TRBD2 matching 7 bases. Losses at the gene ends were 3 bases for V and 0 bases for J; bases not matched to a gene: 5. The V gene's germline CDR1 is MDHEN and CDR2 SYDVKM. The CDR3 sequence is 16 residues long. The CDR3 region is CASSFPGGSSYNEQFF. CDR3 coding DNA: TGTGCCAGCAGTTTCCCGGGCGGGAGCTCCTACAATGAGCAGTTCTTC.

The rearrangement joins TRBV15 to TRBJ1-4; a possible D gene is TRBD1 (5 bases). Germline values: CDR1 LNHNV, CDR2 YYDKDF (reference sequence). Trimming took off 0 bases at V and 4 bases at J, with 9 bases between the two ends. The CDR3 runs 15 residues. The CDR3 is CATSRDKGVNEKLFF. In DNA, the CDR3 is TGTGCCACCAGCAGAGATAAAGGGGTTAATGAAAAACTGTTTTTT.

This chain uses TRBV7-9 with TRBJ2-5, with a weak D call TRBD1 (6 bases). V lost 7 bases and J 6 bases, leaving 24 bases between the germline ends. Germline V gene sequence: CDR1 SEHNR, CDR2 FQNEAQ (reference sequence). The CDR3 is 16 residues long. CDR3 amino acids: CASTLSQGSSTKTQYF. CDR3 coding DNA: TGTGCCAGCACCCTATCCCAGGGGAGTTCTACGAAGACCCAGTACTTC.

This clone was seen just once. This chain uses TRBV7-8 with TRBJ1-1; 8 bases line up with TRBD1. Germline values: CDR1 SGHVS, CDR2 FQNEAQ. The V gene end was trimmed by 2 bases and the J gene end by 5 bases; junction bases not matched to a gene: 10. The CDR3 spans 16 residues. CDR3 sequence (DNA): TGTGCCAGCAGCTTACAGGGGGCAATGTTGGGGACTGAAGCTTTCTTT. Translating gives CASSLQGAMLGTEAFF.